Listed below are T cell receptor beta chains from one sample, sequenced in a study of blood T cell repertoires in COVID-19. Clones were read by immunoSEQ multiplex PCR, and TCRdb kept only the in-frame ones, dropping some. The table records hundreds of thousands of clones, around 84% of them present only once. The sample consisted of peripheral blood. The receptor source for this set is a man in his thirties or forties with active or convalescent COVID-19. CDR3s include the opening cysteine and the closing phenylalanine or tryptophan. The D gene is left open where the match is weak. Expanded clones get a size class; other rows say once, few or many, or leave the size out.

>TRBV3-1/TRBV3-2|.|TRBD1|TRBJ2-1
TGTGCCAGCAGCGGCCACGACAGGGACAATGAGCAGTTCTTC
CASSGHDRDNEQFF
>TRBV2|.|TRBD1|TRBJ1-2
TGTGCCAGCAGTTCCACGGGACAGGGTCGTTTGAACACCTTC
CASSSTGQGRLNTF
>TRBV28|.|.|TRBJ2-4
TGTGCCAGCAGGGAGGGGACCAAAAACATTCAGTACTTC
CASREGTKNIQYF
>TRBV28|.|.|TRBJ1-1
TGTGCCAGCAGTTGGATCAGGGACACTGAAGCTTTCTTT
CASSWIRDTEAFF
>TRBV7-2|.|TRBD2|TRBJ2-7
TGTGCCAGCAGCTTAGGTGGTGGGGGGGTTGAGCAGTACTTC
CASSLGGGGVEQYF
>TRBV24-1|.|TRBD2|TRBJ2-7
TGTGCCACCAGTGATCCCTCATCTAGCGGGAGGGACGAGCAGTACTTC
CATSDPSSSGRDEQYF
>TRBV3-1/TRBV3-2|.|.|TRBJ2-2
TGTGCCAGCAGCCAAGAGTCTACAGCGGAGCTGTTTTTT
CASSQESTAELFF
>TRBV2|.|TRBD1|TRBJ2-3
TGTGCCAGCCGGGGACAGTCAATTAGCACAGATACGCAGTATTTT
CASRGQSISTDTQYF
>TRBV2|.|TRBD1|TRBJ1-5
TGTGCCAGCACGGACAGGGTTGGTCGTCAGCCCCAGCATTTT
CASTDRVGRQPQHF
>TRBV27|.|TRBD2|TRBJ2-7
TGTGCCAGCAAAAAGCAGCTTACTAGCGGGATTCTCTACGAGCAGTACTTC
CASKKQLTSGILYEQYF
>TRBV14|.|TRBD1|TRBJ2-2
TGTGCCAGCAGCCAAGCCGGGACAGGGTACACCGGGGAGCTGTTTTTT
CASSQAGTGYTGELFF
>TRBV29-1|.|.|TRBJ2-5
TGCAGCGTTGAAGGGGAGCACCAAGAGACCCAGTACTTC
CSVEGEHQETQYF
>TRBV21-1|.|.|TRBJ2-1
TGTGCCAGCAGCCCCCCGAGGGGGAGCCTCTACAATGAGCAGTTCTTC
CASSPPRGSLYNEQFF
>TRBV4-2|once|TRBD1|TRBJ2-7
TGTGCCAGCAGCCAGGGTAGAAGACAGGGGGCGAGGGAGCAGTACTTC
CASSQGRRQGAREQYF
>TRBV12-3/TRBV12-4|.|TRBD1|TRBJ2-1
TGTGCCAGCAGTTTGGGTCAGGGGGTGCAGTTCTTC
CASSLGQGVQFF
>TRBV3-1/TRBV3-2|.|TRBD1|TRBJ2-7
TGTGCCACCTCAGGGGAGACAGGGCCCTCCTACGAGCAGTACTTC
CATSGETGPSYEQYF
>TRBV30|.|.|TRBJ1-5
TGTGCCTGGAGTGAAGGGGACAATAGCAATCAGCCCCAGCATTTT
CAWSEGDNSNQPQHF
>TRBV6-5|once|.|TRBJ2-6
TGTGCCCTTCAGGCGTCTGGGGCCAACGTCCTGACTTTC
CALQASGANVLTF
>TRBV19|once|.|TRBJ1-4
TGTGCCAGTAGTATAGGGAGCCTTAATGAAAAACTGTTTTTT
CASSIGSLNEKLFF
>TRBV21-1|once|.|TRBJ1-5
TGTGCCAGCAGCAAAGGGGCAGGGCCCTCGGGCAATCAGCCCCAGCATTTT
CASSKGAGPSGNQPQHF
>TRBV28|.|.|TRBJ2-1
TGTGCCAGCAGTTTCGACGGTAGCCCCTACAATGAGCAGTTCTTC
CASSFDGSPYNEQFF
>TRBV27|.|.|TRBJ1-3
TGTGCCAGCAGTCCCCCTGAGGCCCTCGACTCTGGAAACACCATATATTTT
CASSPPEALDSGNTIYF
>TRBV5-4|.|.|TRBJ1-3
TGTGCCAGCAACCCCCCCCAGGTAGGTCGAAACACCATATATTTT
CASNPPQVGRNTIYF
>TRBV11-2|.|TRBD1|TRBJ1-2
TGTGCCAGCAGCCCGGGGACAGGGGGCGGCTATGGCTACACCTTC
CASSPGTGGGYGYTF
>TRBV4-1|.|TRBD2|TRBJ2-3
TGCGCCAGCACCCCAATGGGGACTAGCGGAGGGGGGGCGGATACGCAGTATTTT
CASTPMGTSGGGADTQYF
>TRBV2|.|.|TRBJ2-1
TGTGCCAGCATTCCGTGGCAACGCTCCTACAATGAGCAGTTCTTC
CASIPWQRSYNEQFF
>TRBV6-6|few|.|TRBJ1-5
TGTGCCAGCAGTACCGCGGGGGGCGGTATGGAGCCCCAGCATTTT
CASSTAGGGMEPQHF